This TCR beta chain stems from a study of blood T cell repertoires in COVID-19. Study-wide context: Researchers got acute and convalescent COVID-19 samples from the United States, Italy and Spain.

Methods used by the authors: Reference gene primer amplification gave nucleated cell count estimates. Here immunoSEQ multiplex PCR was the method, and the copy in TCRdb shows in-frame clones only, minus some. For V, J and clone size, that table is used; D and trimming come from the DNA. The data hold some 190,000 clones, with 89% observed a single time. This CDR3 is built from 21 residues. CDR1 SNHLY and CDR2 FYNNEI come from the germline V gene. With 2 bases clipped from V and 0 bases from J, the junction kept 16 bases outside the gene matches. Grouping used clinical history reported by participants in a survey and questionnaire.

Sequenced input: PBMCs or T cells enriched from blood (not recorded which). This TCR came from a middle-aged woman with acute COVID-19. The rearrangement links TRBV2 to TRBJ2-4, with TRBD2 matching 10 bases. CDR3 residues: CASSERGGIAGGQIAKNIQYF. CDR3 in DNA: TGTGCCAGCAGTGAAAGGGGGGGGATAGCGGGAGGCCAGATAGCCAAAAACATTCAGTACTTC. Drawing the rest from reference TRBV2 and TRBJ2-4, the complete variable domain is EPEVTQTPSHQVTQMGQEVILRCVPISNHLYFYWYRQILGQKVEFLVSFYNNEISEKSEIFDDQFSVERPDGSNFTLKIRSTKLEDSAMYFCASSERGGIAGGQIAKNIQYFGAGTRLSVL.